Here is one T cell receptor (beta chain) with its context. It lacks a known antigen. No much larger clone exists at a distance of one base, and base qualities are not known. The data are from a study of neurological immune-mediated disorders (dated by TCRdb to 2018 to 2020). At the level of the whole study: Of the approximately 34 multiple sclerosis patients, some 30 had relapsing-remitting MS and 3 had secondary progressive MS. The cohort comprised some 71 subjects: about 15 HAM/TSP patients, approximately 34 multiple sclerosis patients and about 20 healthy controls. Peripheral blood TCR-beta repertoires from HTLV-I-associated myelopathy (HAM/TSP) patients, multiple sclerosis patients and healthy controls were compared by UMI-based sequencing. Longitudinal samples, technical triplicates and paired sorted CD4+ and CD8+ T-cell subsets, alongside PBMC samples, were included among the 90 to 130 TCR-beta libraries. What the authors observed across the whole study: Repertoires from 18 of 34 MS patients were grouped by phylogenetic analysis into a cluster of related CDR3 sequences, suggesting a possible repertoire-level signature. TCR clonal expansion was highest in HAM/TSP patients and lowest in MS patients, with MS patients falling below even healthy controls. No clinical or MRI features were associated with the MS cluster, and the authors said that larger cohorts are needed. Across subjects, expanded clones never shared an identical CDR3 amino acid sequence, which suggests that the TCR-beta repertoires in every group were private.

Per the germline V gene, SGHNT is the CDR1 and YENEEA is the CDR2. Including the terminal cysteine and phenylalanine, the CDR3 comprises 16 residues. The CDR3 DNA has 48 bases and is translated from base 1. V lost 5 bases and J lost 7 bases, and the count of bases not matched to a germline gene is 6. cDNA was synthesized by template-switch 5'RACE using a primer with a 10-nucleotide random unique molecular identifier that tagged each TCR transcript. Every sequencing run covered 15-18 subjects and yielded more than 180 million TCR-beta sequences. The RNeasy kit was used for extraction of total RNA. Using the KAPA Real-time Library Amplification kit, TCR-beta VDJ regions were amplified with primers for the TCR constant region and the 5'RACE anchor. Sample indexes and Illumina adaptors were added in a first PCR, and a second PCR then increased library yield. After Ampure bead purification, the TCR product of roughly 650 bp was size-selected on a 2% E-gel SizeSelection system. Before pooling, library quality was checked on a Bioanalyzer, concentration was measured with Qubit, and libraries were quantified with the Kapa Library Quantification kit. Paired-end 2 x 150 bp sequencing of the libraries was performed on an Illumina HiSeq 2500. To increase sequence diversity, about 25-31% phiX was spiked into each library pool. On the study's bioinformatics: The quality-filtered reads were processed with the UMI-based MiGEC pipeline, whose error correction step removed more than 75% of the raw TCR sequences. VDJ genes were aligned to IMGT germline references, and each clonotype was defined by a unique CDR3 amino acid sequence together with V-J genes. Clonal expansion, Shannon diversity and CDR3 relatedness were evaluated with VDJtools (CalcPairwiseDistances, ClusterSamples), while phylogenetic trees were built in CLCbio workbench. Using coefficient-of-variation modelling across technical triplicates, the study counted a clone as expanded if it had at least 8 unique UMIs. TCRdb passed the public sequencing reads through fastp at Q25 and MiXCR, retaining productive beta sequences. Records with the same CDR3 protein are collapsed into one entry carrying the most frequent genes and DNA. These V and J calls derive from TCRdb rather than the authors' analysis. The sample table records under 60,000 distinct CDR3 sequences; around 5.8% of these occur just once. Of the sample, less than 1.5% falls within the top ten clones.

TCR libraries for sorted subsets were made from 800,000 to 1,000,000 sorted CD4+ or CD8+ T cells. Multiple sclerosis patients were enrolled in a US clinical protocol evaluating disease progression by magnetic resonance imaging. Peripheral blood was subjected to Ficoll-Hypaque density gradient centrifugation to isolate PBMCs, which were then cryopreserved in liquid nitrogen. The study also sequenced paired sorted CD4+ and CD8+ subsets from healthy controls, HAM/TSP patients and MS patients. The sequencing input was CD4+ T cells from blood. The origin of this receptor is a woman younger than 35 with multiple sclerosis. The receptor chain draws on TRBV11-3 and TRBJ2-1, with TRBD2 identical over 15 junction bases. The CDR3 region reads CASSRGTSGRSNEQFF. Read as DNA, the sequence is TGTGCCAGCAGCCGTGGGACTAGCGGGAGGTCTAATGAGCAGTTCTTC.